A single sample is the source of the 5 T cell receptor beta chains below, sequenced in a study of identical twins' blood T cells (dated by TCRdb to 2013 to 2014). The library came from 5' RACE. Instrument used: Illumina Genome Analyzer IIx. TCRdb cleaned the public reads at Q25 with fastp, built clones with MiXCR and kept in-frame beta chains. Each CDR3 protein appears once, grouped with its most common genes and DNA. The sample table holds 350,000 to 400,000 distinct CDR3 sequences, of which over 25% were seen once. The ten largest clones take up about 6.1% of the sample. The sequencing input was PBMCs. The receptors shown here come from a woman aged 18 to 55 in good health.

The CDR3 DNA reads TGTGCCAGCAGCTCGAGACTAGCGGGAAGCACAGATACGCAGTATTTT. The encoded protein is CASSSRLAGSTDTQYF. This sequence joins TRBV5-6 and TRBJ2-3, with 11 bases identical to TRBD2. Per the germline V gene, CDR1 is SGHDT and CDR2 is YYEEEE. The CDR3 consists of 16 residues. With 3 bases clipped from V and 0 bases from J, the junction kept 3 bases outside the gene matches.

There are a few counts of this clonotype. The chain combines TRBV7-9 with TRBJ1-1; D gene unclear. V was shortened by 6 bases and J by 1 base, with 12 bases between the two germline ends. This CDR3 contains 14 residues. The germline gives CDR1 SEHNR, CDR2 FQNEAQ (reference sequence). CDR3 loop: CASSWAGSNTEAFF. The CDR3 DNA reads TGTGCCAGCAGTTGGGCCGGGTCGAACACTGAAGCTTTCTTT.

This rearrangement joins TRBV20-1 to TRBJ1-2; D not resolved. Trimming stripped 3 bases from V and 4 bases from J, with 15 bases between. Germline V gene lookup returns CDR1 DFQATT and CDR2 SNEGSKA (reference sequence). The CDR3 contains 14 residues. The CDR3 reads CSARVTLTGYGYTF. In nucleotides, the CDR3 is TGCAGTGCTAGGGTTACATTGACGGGCTATGGCTACACCTTC.

The chain couples TRBV20-1 to TRBJ2-1, with D perhaps TRBD2 (6 bases). Per the germline V gene, CDR1 is DFQATT and CDR2 is SNEGSKA (reference sequence). Trimming cost V 3 bases and J 4 bases, with 10 bases left between them. The CDR3 contains 13 residues. CDR3: CSAREGVYNEQFF. Written as DNA, the CDR3 is TGCAGTGCTAGGGAGGGAGTTTACAATGAGCAGTTCTTC.

This clonotype has a handful of counts. The J gene is TRBJ1-2, the V gene TRBV9; perhaps TRBD1 as D (6 bases). V was trimmed by 1 base and J by 5 bases, leaving 9 bases between them. CDR3 length: 13 amino acids. CDR1 and CDR2 from the germline V gene are SGDLS and YYNGEE. The CDR3: CASSVRQGYGYTF. The CDR3 DNA sequence: TGTGCCAGCAGCGTACGGCAGGGGTATGGCTACACCTTC.